A single sample gave rise to the 24 T cell receptor beta chains below, sequenced in a study of T-cell reconstitution after alpha-beta-depleted transplantation in children. General study results and limits: Once a year had passed after transplant, T-cell counts and diversity came mostly from newly produced T cells.

These receptors have no identified antigens. The TCRbeta library incorporated unique molecular identifiers. In TCRdb, the PCR reads were re-called with MiXCR into one record per CDR3 protein. Altogether 330,000 or so distinct CDR3 sequences are present, 6% to 10% being singletons, with the ten largest covering 9.1%. The source was peripheral blood, collected 360 days after TCRalphabeta/CD19-depleted stem cell transplant. All receptors come from a female patient between 2 and 15 years old who had a stem cell transplant for Fanconi anemia, so the T cells may come from the graft donor.

This clonotype was recorded many times. The genes are TRBV6-1 and TRBJ2-1; D call uncertain. The CDR3 is 16 residues long. The V end lost 9 bases, the J end lost 0 bases, and 18 bases lay between the germline ends. Germline assignment: CDR1 MNHNS and CDR2 SASEGT. This chain's CDR3 is CASPRVALSSYNEQFF. DNA of the CDR3: TGTGCCAGTCCAAGGGTCGCTTTAAGCTCCTACAATGAGCAGTTCTTC.

This clonotype has at least ten counts. This rearrangement joins TRBV29-1 to TRBJ2-1, with 9 bases lining up with TRBD1. The CDR3 loop spans 15 amino acids. Germline CDR1 is SQVTM and CDR2 is ANQGSEA. The J segment lost 3 bases and the V segment lost 6 bases, leaving 9 bases of the junction unmatched. The chain's CDR3 is CSVALRDRVYNEQFF. DNA for the CDR3: TGCAGCGTCGCTCTCCGGGACAGGGTCTACAATGAGCAGTTCTTC.

This clonotype was recorded at least ten times. V and J are TRBV20-1 and TRBJ2-6; 11 bases fit TRBD2. The CDR3 runs 17 residues. V trimming: 5 bases; J trimming: 0 bases; junction bases outside the gene matches: 6. Germline loops: CDR1 DFQATT, CDR2 SNEGSKA (reference sequence). CDR3 region: CSALGLAGYSGANVLTF. The DNA of the CDR3 is TGCAGTGCTTTAGGACTAGCGGGTTACTCTGGGGCCAACGTCCTGACTTTC.

This clonotype has ten or more counts. The chain has TRBV29-1 and TRBJ2-3, with a possible D match to TRBD2 (6 bases). The CDR3 has 13 residues. V lost 6 bases, J lost 4 bases, and 14 bases lay in between. The germline V gene encodes CDR1 SQVTM and CDR2 ANQGSEA. The DNA for the CDR3 is TGCAGCGTCCCCCCGGGGGATCCAGATACGCAGTATTTT. It yields the protein CSVPPGDPDTQYF.

This clonotype was recorded at least ten times. The V call is TRBV5-5, the J call TRBJ2-1; TRBD2 matches 7 bases. The CDR3 runs to 14 residues. The germline CDR1 and CDR2 sequences are SGHKS and YYEKEE (reference sequence). Trimming cost V 4 bases and J 9 bases; bases outside gene matches: 10. CDR3: CASSEGLVLSEQFF. In nucleotides, the CDR3 is TGTGCCAGCAGCGAAGGACTAGTATTAAGTGAGCAGTTCTTC. The whole variable domain, remainder taken from reference TRBV5-5 and TRBJ2-1, is DAGVTQSPTHLIKTRGQQVTLRCSPISGHKSVSWYQQVLGQGPQFIFQYYEKEERGRGNFPDRFSARQFPNYSSELNVNALLLGDSALYLCASSEGLVLSEQFFGPGTRLTVL.

This clonotype appeared many times. The chain uses TRBV5-1 and TRBJ1-1; the D gene is possibly TRBD1 (6 bases). Looked up from germline, CDR1 is SGHRS and CDR2 is YFSETQ. V was pared by 4 bases and J by 1 base, with 17 bases between. The CDR3 contains 16 residues. CDR3: CASSPGLSGANTEAFF. The CDR3 bases are TGCGCCAGCAGCCCGGGACTCTCGGGGGCGAACACTGAAGCTTTCTTT.

This clonotype occurred many times. The chain uses TRBV7-9 and TRBJ1-4; unclear D gene. Germline values: CDR1 SEHNR, CDR2 FQNEAQ (reference sequence). The V and J ends lost 4 bases and 6 bases respectively, with 12 bases between them. This CDR3 is built from 14 residues. In nucleotides, the CDR3 is TGTGCCAGCAGCTCCCGAAACCTAGATGAAAAACTGTTTTTT. This codes for CASSSRNLDEKLFF.

This clonotype was found many times. The J gene is TRBJ2-5, the V gene TRBV29-1; D call uncertain. The V end was cut by 0 bases, the J end by 5 bases, with 10 bases between. The CDR3 has 13 amino acids. Germline V CDR1 and CDR2: SQVTM, ANQGSEA. CDR3 coding DNA: TGCAGCGTTGAAGATCCAGACGTGGAGACCCAGTACTTC. Translating it yields CSVEDPDVETQYF.

This clonotype occurred a few times. The rearrangement joins TRBV5-5 to TRBJ2-7, with TRBD1 matching over 7 bases. The V gene's germline CDR1 is SGHKS and CDR2 YYEKEE (reference sequence). The J segment lost 3 bases and the V segment lost 0 bases, leaving 6 bases of the junction unmatched. The CDR3 is 15 residues long. The CDR3 is CASSLGWTGNYEQYV. In nucleotides, the CDR3 is TGTGCCAGCAGCTTGGGGTGGACAGGCAACTACGAGCAGTACGTC.

This clonotype was counted between two and nine times. The chain is built from TRBV5-1 and TRBJ2-2; maybe TRBD1 (5 bases). With 1 base removed from V and 4 bases from J, the gap between germline ends came to 11 bases. Germline V CDR1 and CDR2: SGHRS, YFSETQ. The CDR3 totals 15 residues. The DNA of the CDR3 is TGCGCCAGCAGCTTGAGTCTGGGGCCCACCGGGGAGCTGTTTTTT. It is translated as CASSLSLGPTGELFF. The variable domain in full, completed from reference TRBV5-1 and TRBJ2-2, reads KAGVTQTPRYLIKTRGQQVTLSCSPISGHRSVSWYQQTPGQGLQFLFEYFSETQRNKGNFPGRFSGRQFSNSRSEMNVSTLELGDSALYLCASSLSLGPTGELFFGEGSRLTVL.

This clonotype has only a few counts. The chain carries TRBV11-2 and TRBJ2-7, with D perhaps being TRBD1 or TRBD2 (5 bases each). This CDR3 spans 13 amino acids. Trimming removed 2 bases from V and 3 bases from J, with 8 bases in between. The V gene's germline CDR1 is SGHAT and CDR2 FQNNGV. CDR3 sequence: CASSLWDGYEQYV. Here the CDR3 DNA reads TGTGCCAGCAGCTTATGGGACGGCTACGAGCAGTACGTC.

This clonotype was counted ten times or more. The chain is built from TRBV29-1 and TRBJ2-5; D is ambiguous. Germline assignment: CDR1 SQVTM and CDR2 ANQGSEA. Trimming cost V 5 bases and J 5 bases, with 15 bases left between them. The CDR3 is 13 amino acids. CDR3 sequence: CSVHIIVGETQYF. CDR3 bases: TGCAGCGTTCACATCATAGTCGGGGAGACCCAGTACTTC.

This clonotype occurred many times. The gene calls are TRBV5-1 and TRBJ2-5, with TRBD2 identical over 9 bases. J was trimmed by 5 bases and V by 4 bases; bases with no gene match: 6. In germline, CDR1 is SGHRS, CDR2 YFSETQ. CDR3 size: 14 residues. As DNA, the CDR3 is TGCGCCAGCAGCCCGGGCGGGGGGGCTGAGACCCAGTACTTC. Translation: CASSPGGGAETQYF.

The chain is built from TRBV6-5 and TRBJ1-2; D remains ambiguous. This CDR3 is 13 amino acids long. Germline CDR1 is MNHEY and CDR2 is SVGAGI. The V end was cut by 8 bases, the J end by 8 bases, with 18 bases between. The CDR3 bases are TGTGCCAGCCGCGCCAGCCGACTCCGCGGCTACACCTTC. Amino acid sequence: CASRASRLRGYTF.

This clonotype came up many times. This chain joins TRBV6-1 and TRBJ2-5; a possible D gene is TRBD2 (6 bases). Trimming left V 5 bases short and J 5 bases short, with 24 bases between. Germline V gene lookup returns CDR1 MNHNS and CDR2 SASEGT. The CDR3 runs 17 residues. CDR3: CASSRRSLGSGLETQYF. CDR3 nucleotides: TGTGCCAGCAGTCGTAGATCCCTCGGGAGTGGTCTTGAGACCCAGTACTTC.

This clonotype was found a few times. V gene TRBV11-2 combines with J gene TRBJ1-1; a possible D gene is TRBD1 (6 bases). The V and J ends lost 5 bases and 0 bases respectively, with 16 bases between them. The germline V gene encodes CDR1 SGHAT and CDR2 FQNNGV. The CDR3 sequence is 16 residues long. CDR3 region: CASSPGQPILNTEAFF. CDR3 nucleotide sequence: TGTGCCAGCAGCCCCGGACAGCCAATACTGAACACTGAAGCTTTCTTT.

This chain joins TRBV6-5 and TRBJ1-5; TRBD1 aligns across 9 bases. Germline V gene lookup returns CDR1 MNHEY and CDR2 SVGAGI. Trimming cost V 5 bases and J 3 bases; bases outside gene matches: 8. The CDR3 length is 16 residues. CDR3 sequence (DNA): TGTGCCAGCAGTCCATGGACAGGGGTAATCAATCAGCCCCAGCATTTT. Its protein is CASSPWTGVINQPQHF.

There are many counts of this clonotype. This chain joins TRBV7-9 and TRBJ2-7; D is uncertain. This CDR3 spans 15 amino acids. CDR1 and CDR2 from the germline V gene are SEHNR and FQNEAQ (reference sequence). The ends were cut back, 3 bases at V and 0 bases at J, with 12 bases in the middle. CDR3: CASSFHAGDSYEQYF. The CDR3 region has the DNA TGTGCCAGCAGCTTTCACGCAGGAGACTCCTACGAGCAGTACTTC.

This clonotype was counted many times. V usage is TRBV6-1 and J usage is TRBJ2-7; TRBD1 matches at 7 bases. The CDR3 is made up of 14 amino acids. The V gene's germline CDR1 is MNHNS and CDR2 SASEGT. J lost 3 bases, V lost 4 bases, and 6 bases had no gene match. CDR3 coding DNA: TGTGCCAGCAGTGCCGGGACAGCCTACTACGAGCAGTACTTC. Its translation is CASSAGTAYYEQYF.

This clonotype was seen ten or more times. This chain links TRBV29-1 with TRBJ2-2; no clear D. The CDR3 consists of 13 residues. CDR1 is SQVTM, CDR2 ANQGSEA, per germline. V was trimmed by 2 bases and J by 6 bases, leaving 10 bases between them. The CDR3 loop reads CSVERSRAGELFF. DNA for the CDR3: TGCAGCGTTGAACGCAGCCGCGCCGGGGAGCTGTTTTTT.

This clonotype was seen at least ten times. This chain links TRBV11-2 with TRBJ2-1; D is possibly TRBD2 (7 bases). V was trimmed by 5 bases and J by 7 bases, leaving 15 bases between them. The CDR3 has 14 residues. CDR1 and CDR2 from the germline V gene are SGHAT and FQNNGV. Here the CDR3 reads CASSRGGGWNEQFF. The CDR3 nucleotides read TGTGCCAGCAGCAGGGGGGGGGGCTGGAATGAGCAGTTCTTC.

This clonotype was detected ten times or more. This sequence joins TRBV7-6 and TRBJ2-2, with 9 bases that match TRBD2. V trimming: 6 bases; J trimming: 5 bases; junction bases outside the gene matches: 4. The CDR3 has 14 amino acids. CDR1 and CDR2 from the germline V gene are SGHVS and FNYEAQ. In DNA form, the CDR3 reads TGTGCCAGCAGTCCGAGCGGGGGGACCGGGGAGCTGTTTTTT. It yields the protein CASSPSGGTGELFF.

This clonotype was detected ten times or more. The chain has TRBV18 and TRBJ2-7; D gene uncertain. V gave up 2 bases and J gave up 4 bases, with 15 bases separating them. The germline gives CDR1 KGHSH, CDR2 LQKENI. The CDR3 has 15 residues. CDR3 amino acids: CASSPGQALNYEQYF. The DNA for the CDR3 is TGTGCCAGCTCACCAGGCCAGGCATTGAATTACGAGCAGTACTTC.

This clonotype was seen at least ten times. This chain uses TRBV7-2 with TRBJ2-5; 12 bases agree with TRBD2. V gave up 6 bases and J gave up 1 base; unmatched junction bases: 3. The germline gives CDR1 SGHTA, CDR2 FQGNSA. This CDR3 contains 15 residues. CDR3 amino acids: CASSTSGGSQETQYF. CDR3 sequence (DNA): TGTGCCAGCAGTACTAGCGGGGGGTCCCAAGAGACCCAGTACTTC.